This T cell receptor (beta chain) is from a study of OX40 agonist ivuxolimab in advanced cancers. CDR1 is SGHAT, CDR2 FQNNGV, per germline. The CDR3 is 15 residues long. The junction had 7 bases not matched to a gene; V was cut back by 5 bases and J by 1 base. Generated by immunoSEQ multiplex PCR, the TCRdb table keeps only in-frame clones and is missing some. Of some 64,000 clones in the sample, approximately 90% were seen once. The chain employs TRBV11-2 and TRBJ1-1, with 7 bases that match TRBD1. The sequence derives from an adult with an advanced solid tumor such as melanoma, head and neck, liver or kidney cancer. Sequencing was performed on CD4+ or CD8+ T cells sorted from blood, taken in a trial of the OX40 agonist ivuxolimab. CDR3 in DNA: TGTGCCAGCAGCCCCCGGACAGGAGAGAACACTGAAGCTTTCTTT. Translated: CASSPRTGENTEAFF.